Given below is one T cell receptor (beta chain) in context. TCRdb's table, derived via immunoSEQ multiplex PCR, lists solely in-frame clones and lacks some. The sample yields around 500,000 clones, 81% seen once. This specimen belongs to a study of shared clonotypes between healthy human individuals. Trimming cost V 6 bases and J 6 bases, with 12 bases left between them. The V gene's germline CDR1 is MNHNY and CDR2 SVGAGI (reference sequence). This CDR3 is built from 12 residues. The sequenced sample consisted of PBMCs. This clonotype was sampled from a woman in her forties in good health. Some clones in this sample may be carry-over from other donors' samples. This chain connects TRBV6-6 to TRBJ2-7; TRBD1 is a possible D gene (6 bases). The CDR3 DNA reads as TGTGCCAGCAGGGAACAGGGCCCCGAGCAGTACTTC. Its protein is CASREQGPEQYF.